This T cell receptor (beta chain) was profiled in a study of T cells in Graves' hyperthyroidism and ophthalmopathy. Findings and caveats of the study: Classification by a 13 V-J model distinguished ophthalmopathy from stable hyperthyroidism.

Any patient presenting with uncontrolled infection, other autoimmune disease, pregnancy or lactation was left out. TCR beta CDR3 region amplification was performed from RNA transcripts. The HTBI primer set served for first-round RT-PCR of the TCR CDR3. TCRdb re-called the multiplex PCR reads through MiXCR, storing one row per CDR3 protein. The sample includes some 360,000 distinct CDR3 sequences, around a sixth seen only once; the top ten take roughly a sixth. Ten or more counts support this clonotype. Antigen unknown. The origin of this receptor is a woman in her thirties or forties with Graves' ophthalmopathy. The source material was blood.

For the CDR3, the DNA is TGTGCCAGCACCCCTAGCGGGAGGAACGAGCAGTACTTC. Residues: CASTPSGRNEQYF. V is TRBV6-1 and J is TRBJ2-7; 11 positions agree with TRBD2. Germline V lookup: CDR1 MNHNS, CDR2 SASEGT. The junction had 4 bases not matched to a gene; V was cut back by 7 bases and J by 5 bases. This CDR3 region has 13 residues.